These T cell receptor beta chains were read from a single sample in a study of response to subunit inactivated influenza vaccine. TCRdb re-analysed the RT-PCR reads in MiXCR, keeping a single row per CDR3 protein. In the table there are 400,000 to 650,000 distinct CDR3 sequences, approximately 7.8% of which are singletons. The sequencing used PBMCs from blood, collected around 25 months after vaccination. The receptors originated from a man between 50 and 70 years old who received an inactivated influenza vaccine. Both conserved end residues are part of each CDR3. D genes are given only for firm matches. Expanded clones get a size class; other rows say once, few or many, or leave the size out.

J gene	D gene	clone size	V gene	CDR3 protein	CDR3 DNA
TRBJ1-2	-	many	TRBV3-1	CASSQGAWSNYGYTF	TGTGCCAGCAGCCAAGGCGCCTGGAGTAACTATGGCTACACCTTC
TRBJ2-1	-	-	TRBV3-1	CASSQTGAYNEQFF	TGTGCCAGCAGCCAAACTGGGGCTTACAATGAGCAGTTCTTC
TRBJ1-6	TRBD1	few	TRBV20-1	CSAPGQGNNSPLHF	TGCAGTGCACCGGGACAGGGGAATAATTCACCCCTCCACTTT
TRBJ1-2	-	many	TRBV4-2	CASSQGPRADGYTF	TGTGCCAGCAGCCAAGGGCCCAGGGCGGATGGCTACACCTTC
TRBJ2-4	-	many	TRBV7-2	CASSRPEGGNIQYF	TGTGCCAGCAGCCGTCCGGAGGGCGGGAACATTCAGTACTTC
TRBJ2-5	-	few	TRBV5-1	CASSLGWGQVQETQYF	TGCGCCAGCAGCTTGGGGTGGGGGCAGGTGCAAGAGACCCAGTACTTC
TRBJ2-5	-	-	TRBV18	CASSRRGAQRETQYF	TGTGCCAGCTCAAGGAGGGGGGCGCAAAGAGAGACCCAGTACTTC
TRBJ1-5	-	few	TRBV4-2	CASSQESREDQPQHF	TGTGCCAGCAGCCAAGAGTCCAGGGAAGATCAGCCCCAGCATTTT
TRBJ2-3	TRBD2	few	TRBV5-1	CASSPEAGGPTDTQYF	TGCGCCAGCAGCCCCGAGGCGGGAGGCCCCACAGATACGCAGTATTTT
TRBJ1-6	-	many	TRBV5-1	CASSLTGNPYNSPLHF	TGCGCCAGCAGCTTAACAGGGAATCCCTATAATTCACCCCTCCACTTT
TRBJ2-3	-	many	TRBV7-2	CASSFWSSWTKDTQYF	TGTGCCAGCAGCTTTTGGTCTAGCTGGACTAAAGATACGCAGTATTTT
TRBJ2-2	-	many	TRBV5-1	CASSIGQEGTGELFF	TGCGCCAGCAGCATCGGACAGGAGGGCACCGGGGAGCTGTTTTTT
TRBJ2-3	TRBD1	few	TRBV11-2	CASSLRQGPRRTDTQYF	TGTGCCAGCAGCCTAAGACAGGGCCCAAGACGCACAGATACGCAGTATTTT
TRBJ2-7	TRBD2	many	TRBV7-2	CATSPLAGLTYEQYF	TGTGCCACTTCACCACTAGCGGGGCTTACCTACGAGCAGTACTTC
TRBJ1-2	TRBD1	few	TRBV6-6	CATQQGKGYTF	TGTGCCACCCAACAGGGGAAAGGCTACACCTTC
TRBJ1-2	TRBD1	few	TRBV12-3/TRBV12-4	CASRGTGHGYTF	TGTGCCAGCAGGGGGACAGGGCATGGCTACACCTTC
TRBJ2-2	TRBD2	-	TRBV12-3/TRBV12-4	CASKKGLAGTGELFF	TGTGCCAGCAAAAAGGGACTAGCGGGAACCGGGGAGCTGTTTTTT
TRBJ2-5	-	once	TRBV7-2	CASSNGALETQYF	TGTGCCAGCAGCAATGGGGCCTTAGAGACCCAGTACTTC
TRBJ2-1	-	many	TRBV9	CASSVRGAPGLTIHEQFF	TGTGCCAGCAGCGTACGGGGAGCTCCGGGACTGACTATCCATGAGCAGTTCTTC
TRBJ1-1	-	-	TRBV6-1	CATIEGVGVNTEAFF	TGTGCCACCATTGAGGGCGTTGGGGTAAACACTGAAGCTTTCTTT
TRBJ2-5	TRBD2	-	TRBV20-1	CSALGLAGGPETQYF	TGCAGTGCCCTCGGACTAGCGGGGGGGCCGGAGACCCAGTACTTC
TRBJ2-1	TRBD1	-	TRBV7-6	CASSTTSTGGSYNEQFF	TGTGCCAGCAGCACGACCAGCACAGGGGGCTCCTACAATGAGCAGTTCTTC
TRBJ2-5	TRBD2	few	TRBV24-1	CATSDPTSGRQETQYF	TGTGCCACCAGTGATCCGACTAGCGGGAGACAAGAGACCCAGTACTTC
TRBJ2-5	-	few	TRBV18	CASSPLTDQETQYF	TGTGCCAGCTCACCACTGACAGACCAAGAGACCCAGTACTTC
TRBJ2-3	TRBD2	few	TRBV5-8	CASSFSSGTGTDTQYF	TGTGCCAGCAGCTTTTCTAGCGGGACCGGCACAGATACGCAGTATTTT
TRBJ1-5	TRBD1	many	TRBV20-1	CSARMDRISNQPQHF	TGCAGTGCTAGGATGGACAGGATCAGCAATCAGCCCCAGCATTTT
TRBJ2-3	TRBD2	many	TRBV2	CASRGLEADTQYF	TGTGCCAGCAGAGGACTAGAGGCAGATACGCAGTATTTT
TRBJ2-5	TRBD2	-	TRBV29-1	CSVVLAGKETQYF	TGCAGCGTAGTACTAGCGGGAAAAGAGACCCAGTACTTC
TRBJ2-1	-	-	TRBV29-1	CSAGVSTYNEQFF	TGCAGCGCCGGGGTCAGTACGTACAATGAGCAGTTCTTC
TRBJ1-1	-	many	TRBV20-1	CSATLGSGTEAFF	TGCAGTGCAACCCTCGGTTCGGGGACTGAAGCTTTCTTT
TRBJ2-3	-	many	TRBV6-5	CASSYSHSEINTQYF	TGTGCCAGCAGTTACTCGCACTCCGAAATCAATACGCAGTATTTT